The 2 T cell receptor beta chains below were found in one sample sequenced in a study of regulatory T cells in long-lasting Graves disease. Arm-PCR of CDR3 regions with iRepertoire HTBI primers generated TCR beta libraries. TCRdb re-analysed the multiplex PCR reads in MiXCR, keeping a single row per CDR3 protein. The repertoire holds some 560,000 distinct CDR3 sequences, with around 15% as singletons. Specified time point: newly diagnosed GD, antithyroid drugs for less than 3 months. Extracted PBMC RNA gave rise to the TCR library. These data were likewise used in another study, on T cells in Graves' hyperthyroidism and ophthalmopathy.

Sequences were derived from peripheral blood mononuclear cells (PBMCs), sampled at new diagnosis, from a patient treated with antithyroid drugs. The receptor source for this set is a woman aged 40 to 65 with Graves disease.

There are a few counts of this clonotype. CDR3 sequence (DNA): TGTGCCAGCAGCGAGGGACTAGCCACCTACAATGAGCAGTTCTTC. Translation gives CASSEGLATYNEQFF. The genes are TRBV11-3 and TRBJ2-1, with 9 bases identical to TRBD2. This CDR3 spans 15 amino acids. J lost 2 bases, V lost 5 bases, and 4 bases had no gene match. Germline V CDR1 and CDR2: SGHNT, YENEEA.

This rearrangement joins TRBV5-4 to TRBJ1-1; D perhaps matches TRBD1 (6 bases). Germline lookup yields CDR1 SGHNT and CDR2 YYREEE (reference sequence). The length of the CDR3 is 15 residues. V shed 4 bases and J shed 6 bases, with 19 bases lying between them. DNA of the CDR3: TGTGCCAGCAGCCCAGAACCCGACAGGAGCCCTGAAGCTTTCTTT. Residues: CASSPEPDRSPEAFF.